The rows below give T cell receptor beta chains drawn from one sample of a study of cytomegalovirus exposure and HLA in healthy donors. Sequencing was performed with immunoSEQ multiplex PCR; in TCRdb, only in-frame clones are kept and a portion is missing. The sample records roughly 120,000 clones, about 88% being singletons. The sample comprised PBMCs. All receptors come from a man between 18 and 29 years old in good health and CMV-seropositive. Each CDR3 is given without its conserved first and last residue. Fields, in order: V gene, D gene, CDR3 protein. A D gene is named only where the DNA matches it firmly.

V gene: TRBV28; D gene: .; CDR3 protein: ASSFQGNTEAF
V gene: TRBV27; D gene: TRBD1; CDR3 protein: ASSSTGDLVEQY
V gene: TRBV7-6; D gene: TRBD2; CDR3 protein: ASSLVAGGYNEQF
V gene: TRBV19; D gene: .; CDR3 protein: ASSISQTLNTEAF
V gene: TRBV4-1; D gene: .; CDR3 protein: ASSQDQGNRLEKLF
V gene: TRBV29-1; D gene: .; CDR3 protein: SVEGKGRNPSSGANVLT
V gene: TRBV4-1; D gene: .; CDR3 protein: ASSQVGGNGYT
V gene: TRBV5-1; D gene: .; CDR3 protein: ASSLGTASYGYT
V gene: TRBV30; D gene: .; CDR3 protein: AWSVGFFGGLYQETQY
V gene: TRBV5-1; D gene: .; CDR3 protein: ASSFNQETQY
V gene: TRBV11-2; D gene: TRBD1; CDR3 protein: ASINSPGQRNEKLF
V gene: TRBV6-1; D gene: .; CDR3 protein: ASSESPQGLVHNQPQH
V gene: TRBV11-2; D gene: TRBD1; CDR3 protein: ASSLVRTGLSSPLH
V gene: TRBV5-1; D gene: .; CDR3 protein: ASSFKELHTEAF
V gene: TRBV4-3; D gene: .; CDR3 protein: ASGLGVGEQF
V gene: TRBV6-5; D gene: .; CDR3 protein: ASSSRFTGELF
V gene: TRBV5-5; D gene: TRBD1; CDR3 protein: ASSFSQGVLYEQY
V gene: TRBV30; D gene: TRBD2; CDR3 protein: AWSVLAGGYNEQF
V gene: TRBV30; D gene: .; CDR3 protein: AWIRDPHEQY
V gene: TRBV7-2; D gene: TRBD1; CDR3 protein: ASSRDRAGETQY
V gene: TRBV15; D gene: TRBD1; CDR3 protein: ATRARTGRGTQY
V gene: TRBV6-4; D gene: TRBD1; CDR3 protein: ASSPGGSSPLH
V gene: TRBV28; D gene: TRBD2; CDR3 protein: ASSFSGGARVETQY
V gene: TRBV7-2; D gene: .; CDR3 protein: ASSSTVFTGELF
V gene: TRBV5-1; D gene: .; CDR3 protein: ASSPPGEPYEQY
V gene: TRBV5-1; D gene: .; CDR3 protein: ASSPTVGEKLF
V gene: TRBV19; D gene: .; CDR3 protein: ASSIGRGSNYGYT
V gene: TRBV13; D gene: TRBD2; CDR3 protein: ASSPGGRSRETQY
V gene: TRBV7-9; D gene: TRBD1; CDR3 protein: ASSLSQTGTEKLF
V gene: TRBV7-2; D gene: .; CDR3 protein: ASSLALGPYGYT
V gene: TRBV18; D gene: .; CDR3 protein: ASSPLSSTGGEAF
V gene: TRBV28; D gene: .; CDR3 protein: ASSFGGNTEAF
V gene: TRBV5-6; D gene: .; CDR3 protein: ASSLPVSHGYT
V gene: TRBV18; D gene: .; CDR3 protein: ASSPSTPGGANVLT
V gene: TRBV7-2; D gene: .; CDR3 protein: ASSTSGEVYGYT
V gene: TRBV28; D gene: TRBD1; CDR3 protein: ASSEGQRNQPQH
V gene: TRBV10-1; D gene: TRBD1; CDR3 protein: ASRVDSGTGNEQF
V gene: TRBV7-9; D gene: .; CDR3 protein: ASSLGDTSNQPQH
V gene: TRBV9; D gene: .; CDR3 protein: ASSVVGHPQETQY
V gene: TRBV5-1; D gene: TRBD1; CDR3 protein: ASSLIFGTGTFYNEQF
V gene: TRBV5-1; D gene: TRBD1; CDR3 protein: ASSQQGAGNTIY
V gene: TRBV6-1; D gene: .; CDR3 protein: ASSDDPPQVTGANVLT
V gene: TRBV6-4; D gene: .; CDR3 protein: ASSPGGGVGHEQF
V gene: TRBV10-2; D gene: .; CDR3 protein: ASSSQGSYQPQH
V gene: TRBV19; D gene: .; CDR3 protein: ASSRVAGTSYNEQF